This T cell receptor (beta chain) was sequenced for a study of a mutant IDH1 vaccine in newly diagnosed glioma. Note on this clone: Its specificity is not known.

The sample's time point: week 47, end of study. The content of each vaccine dose was 300 ug of mutant IDH1 20-mer peptide, and topical imiquimod accompanied it. Assay: immunoSEQ multiplex PCR; the TCRdb copy retains only in-frame clones and omits some. This table has about 56,000 clones, over 70% appearing once. Germline V gene data show CDR1 as GTSNPN and CDR2 as SVGIG (reference sequence). CDR3 length: 11 amino acids. V was trimmed by 2 bases and J by 5 bases, leaving 6 bases between them. The rearrangement joins TRBV30 to TRBJ1-1; D uncertain. This TCR came from a man between 45 and 60 years old with glioma. This specimen was PBMCs, taken from a glioma patient whose treatment included an IDH1 peptide vaccine. In nucleotides, the CDR3 is TGTGCCTGGAGTCCCATGACTGAAGCTTTCTTT. This codes for CAWSPMTEAFF.